This passage covers 20 T cell receptor beta chains from one sample sequenced in a study of cytomegalovirus exposure and HLA in healthy donors. 60 Vbeta and 13 Jbeta primers were used in PCR. TCRdb's table, derived via immunoSEQ multiplex PCR, lists solely in-frame clones and lacks some. The table shows over 80,000 clones, with roughly three quarters occurring only once. Sequenced input: PBMCs. The receptors originated from a man in his forties in good health and CMV-seronegative.

This chain uses TRBV4-3 with TRBJ2-7, with 8 bases lining up with TRBD2. The CDR3 extends over 15 amino acids. Unmatched junction bases numbered 5, after V lost 1 base and J lost 3 bases. The V gene's germline CDR1 is LGHNA and CDR2 YSLEER. The chain's CDR3 is CASSQGSSGGYEQYF. For the CDR3, the DNA is TGCGCCAGCAGCCAAGGGAGCAGCGGGGGCTACGAGCAGTACTTC.

This rearrangement joins TRBV6-4 to TRBJ1-5, with D possibly matching TRBD1 (6 bases). Germline V gives CDR1 MRHNA, CDR2 SNTAGT. The CDR3 contains 17 residues. Trimming left V 6 bases short and J 7 bases short, with 25 bases between. CDR3 protein: CASRRTPTTDRCQPQHF. CDR3 in DNA: TGTGCCAGCAGACGTACCCCAACAACGGACAGATGCCAGCCCCAGCATTTT.

The V and J genes are TRBV6-1 and TRBJ1-2; perhaps TRBD1 as D (6 bases). The CDR3 runs 13 residues. Germline-derived CDR1 and CDR2 are MNHNS and SASEGT. V dropped 9 bases and J dropped 4 bases, with 15 bases sitting between them. For the CDR3, the DNA is TGTGCCAGTGAAGGACAGAAACTCTATGGCTACACCTTC. Encoded protein: CASEGQKLYGYTF.

This clone was seen a single time. This chain uses TRBV4-1 with TRBJ2-1; TRBD2 matches at 13 bases. The CDR3 spans 17 residues. Per the germline V gene, CDR1 is MGHRA and CDR2 is YSYEKL. The V segment lost 1 base and the J segment 7 bases; nucleotides outside the gene matches: 7. The DNA for the CDR3 is TGCGCCAGCAGCCAAGTCTCGGGACTAGCGGGGAAGAATGAGCAGTTCTTC. This codes for CASSQVSGLAGKNEQFF.

The V and J genes are TRBV4-3 and TRBJ1-2; D ambiguous. Germline lookup yields CDR1 LGHNA and CDR2 YSLEER. The CDR3 runs 15 residues. V dropped 1 base and J dropped 4 bases, with 13 bases sitting between them. The CDR3 coding sequence is TGCGCCAGCAGCCAAGGAGAGGTCCTTACCTATGGCTACACCTTC. It specifies CASSQGEVLTYGYTF.

The chain couples TRBV25-1 to TRBJ2-1, with D possibly TRBD2 on 6 matching bases. Germline CDR1 is MGHDK and CDR2 is SYGVNS. V shed 1 base and J shed 10 bases, with 14 bases lying between them. There are 14 residues in the CDR3. CDR3 region: CASSELGVGREQFF. CDR3 coding DNA: TGTGCCAGCAGTGAATTGGGGGTGGGGAGGGAGCAGTTCTTC. Drawing the rest from reference TRBV25-1 and TRBJ2-1, the complete variable domain is EADIYQTPRYLVIGTGKKITLECSQTMGHDKMYWYQQDPGMELHLIHYSYGVNSTEKGDLSSESTVSRIRTEHFPLTLESARPSHTSQYLCASSELGVGREQFFGPGTRLTVL.

This clone appeared a single time. The chain has TRBV4-1 and TRBJ1-5; D gene uncertain. CDR3 size: 18 residues. With 1 base removed from V and 4 bases from J, the gap between germline ends came to 20 bases. Germline V gene lookup returns CDR1 MGHRA and CDR2 YSYEKL. CDR3 sequence reads: CASSQGVGSVGQNQPQHF. The CDR3 DNA reads as TGCGCCAGCAGCCAAGGGGTGGGGAGTGTAGGGCAGAATCAGCCCCAGCATTTT.

The chain is built from TRBV2 and TRBJ1-1; D remains unclear. Germline loops: CDR1 SNHLY, CDR2 FYNNEI. The germline V and J ends were trimmed by 6 bases and 2 bases, with 4 bases remaining between them. The CDR3 spans 11 residues. Here the CDR3 reads CASRLNTEAFF. The CDR3 DNA is TGTGCCAGCAGGCTAAACACTGAAGCTTTCTTT.

The genes are TRBV7-6 and TRBJ1-1; D perhaps matches TRBD1 (5 bases). Trimming stripped 2 bases from V and 4 bases from J, with 11 bases between. Germline CDR1 SGHVS, CDR2 FNYEAQ. This CDR3 is 14 amino acids long. CDR3 loop: CASSLTRGSTEAFF. CDR3 nucleotides: TGTGCCAGCAGCTTAACGCGGGGGTCCACTGAAGCTTTCTTT.

The V and J genes are TRBV21-1 and TRBJ1-2. TRBV21-1 is marked as a pseudogene. This CDR3 comprises 12 residues. In DNA form, the CDR3 reads TGTGCCAGCAGCAAGGGAGAAGGAGGCTACACCTTC. This encodes CASSKGEGGYTF.

This chain joins TRBV19 and TRBJ1-6, with 7 positions matching TRBD1. CDR1 LNHDA and CDR2 SQIVND come from the germline V gene (reference sequence). After removal of 7 bases from V and 9 bases from J, the junction contained 21 bases not matched to a gene. The CDR3 is 18 amino acids. CDR3 in amino acids: CASIARDRGTKGSSPLHF. The CDR3 DNA sequence: TGTGCCAGTATCGCCAGGGACAGAGGAACAAAAGGCTCTTCACCCCTCCACTTT.

This sequence joins TRBV9 and TRBJ2-3; 11 nucleotides match TRBD1. The ends lost 0 bases at V and 4 bases at J; junction bases unmatched: 10. CDR1 SGDLS and CDR2 YYNGEE come from the germline V gene. The CDR3 has 18 amino acids. CDR3 coding DNA: TGTGCCAGCAGCGTAGGTCCTGGCGGACAGGGGGCCCCAGATACGCAGTATTTT. As protein: CASSVGPGGQGAPDTQYF.

The J gene is TRBJ1-1, the V gene TRBV19; possibly TRBD1 for D (5 bases). Trimming took off 9 bases at V and 2 bases at J, with 10 bases between the two ends. CDR1 and CDR2 from the germline V gene are LNHDA and SQIVND (reference sequence). The CDR3 sequence is 12 residues long. CDR3 residues: CASRRGNTEAFF. For the CDR3, the DNA is TGTGCCAGCAGAAGGGGAAACACTGAAGCTTTCTTT.

V gene TRBV18 combines with J gene TRBJ2-5; D unclear. V dropped 0 bases and J dropped 4 bases, with 3 bases sitting between them. This CDR3 region has 12 residues. Germline CDR1 reads KGHSH; CDR2 reads LQKENI. CDR3 nucleotides: TGTGCCAGCTCACCACCGCGAGAGACCCAGTACTTC. It yields the protein CASSPPRETQYF. The variable domain in full, with the rest retrieved from reference TRBV18 and TRBJ2-5, is NAGVMQNPRHLVRRRGQEARLRCSPMKGHSHVYWYRQLPEEGLKFMVYLQKENIIDESGMPKERFSAEFPKEGPSILRIQQVVRGDSAAYFCASSPPRETQYFGPGTRLLVL.

CDR3 region: CASSLDGDYGYTF. The CDR3 nucleotides read TGTGCCAGCAGCTTAGACGGGGACTATGGCTACACCTTC. This chain connects TRBV13 to TRBJ1-2; unclear D gene. The germline CDR1 and CDR2 sequences are PRHDT and FYEKMQ (reference sequence). The CDR3 is 13 residues long. The V and J ends lost 1 base and 3 bases respectively, with 6 bases between them. The full variable domain, completed using reference TRBV13 and TRBJ1-2, is AAGVIQSPRHLIKEKRETATLKCYPIPRHDTVYWYQQGPGQDPQFLISFYEKMQSDKGSIPDRFSAQQFSDYHSELNMSSLELGDSALYFCASSLDGDYGYTFGSGTRLTVV.

This clone showed up just a few times. The V call is TRBV10-3, the J call TRBJ1-6, with 7 bases lining up with TRBD1. Trimming took 6 bases from V and 7 from J; bases not matched to a gene: 6. Germline-derived CDR1 and CDR2 are ENHRY and SYGVKD. The CDR3 length is 14 residues. In DNA, the CDR3 is TGTGCCATCAGGGGGACAGAGGACAATTCACCCCTCCACTTT. This translates into CAIRGTEDNSPLHF.

This clone has more than one count but fewer than ten. The CDR3, as DNA: TGTGCCAGTAGTATAAACGGGAATAATTCACCCCTCCACTTT. Encoded protein: CASSINGNNSPLHF. The chain joins TRBV19 to TRBJ1-6; D remains unclear. The CDR3 is made up of 14 amino acids. Trimming stripped 2 bases from V and 5 bases from J, with 7 bases between. Germline CDR1 is LNHDA and CDR2 is SQIVND (reference sequence).

There are a few counts of this clone. The rearrangement uses TRBV4-3 and TRBJ1-1; D remains unclear. Germline-derived CDR1 and CDR2 are LGHNA and YSLEER. The CDR3 runs 14 residues. The ends were cut back, 0 bases at V and 1 base at J, with 6 bases in the middle. Written as DNA, the CDR3 is TGCGCCAGCAGCCAAGATTACGGGAACACTGAAGCTTTCTTT. Translation gives CASSQDYGNTEAFF.

V usage is TRBV7-2 and J usage is TRBJ2-4; TRBD1 aligns across 8 bases. The CDR3 runs to 15 residues. CDR1 is SGHTA, CDR2 FQGNSA, per germline. Unmatched junction bases numbered 5, after V lost 1 base and J lost 6 bases. For the CDR3, the DNA is TGTGCCAGCAGCTTAGGACAGGGGTCCCCAAACATTCAGTACTTC. Amino acids: CASSLGQGSPNIQYF.

The rearrangement joins TRBV2 to TRBJ2-7; D is possibly TRBD2 (5 bases). The CDR3 runs 16 residues. Trimming stripped 0 bases from V and 9 bases from J, with 21 bases between. CDR1 is SNHLY and CDR2 is FYNNEI in the germline V gene. The CDR3 region is CASSEARRVADLAQYF. CDR3 sequence (DNA): TGTGCCAGCAGTGAAGCGCGGCGGGTGGCAGATTTGGCGCAGTACTTC.